A single sample is the source of the 2 T cell receptor beta chains below, sequenced in a study of response to subunit inactivated influenza vaccine. Each CDR3 protein is one row after TCRdb ran MiXCR on the RT-PCR reads. In the table there are about 520,000 distinct CDR3 sequences, about a tenth of which are singletons. The sequenced sample was PBMCs from blood, obtained about 40 days after vaccination. The receptors stem from a man aged 45-60 years who received an inactivated influenza vaccine.

J is TRBJ2-2 and V is TRBV5-1, with 12 bases lining up with TRBD1. J was trimmed by 7 bases and V by 0 bases; bases with no gene match: 4. CDR3 length equals 16 residues. From germline, CDR1 is SGHRS and CDR2 YFSETQ. CDR3 sequence reads: CASSLEGQGAVGELFF. The DNA of the CDR3 is TGCGCCAGCAGCTTGGAGGGACAGGGGGCCGTCGGGGAGCTGTTTTTT.

This clonotype showed up many times. The V and J genes are TRBV6-2 or TRBV6-3 and TRBJ1-1; D remains unclear. The CDR3 contains 14 residues. V was cut by 8 bases and J by 1 base, with 14 bases left in between. Per germline, CDR1 MNHEY and CDR2 SVGEGT. CDR3 coding DNA: TGTGCCAGCCTTAAGCGACCAGAGAACACTGAAGCTTTCTTT. Protein sequence: CASLKRPENTEAFF.